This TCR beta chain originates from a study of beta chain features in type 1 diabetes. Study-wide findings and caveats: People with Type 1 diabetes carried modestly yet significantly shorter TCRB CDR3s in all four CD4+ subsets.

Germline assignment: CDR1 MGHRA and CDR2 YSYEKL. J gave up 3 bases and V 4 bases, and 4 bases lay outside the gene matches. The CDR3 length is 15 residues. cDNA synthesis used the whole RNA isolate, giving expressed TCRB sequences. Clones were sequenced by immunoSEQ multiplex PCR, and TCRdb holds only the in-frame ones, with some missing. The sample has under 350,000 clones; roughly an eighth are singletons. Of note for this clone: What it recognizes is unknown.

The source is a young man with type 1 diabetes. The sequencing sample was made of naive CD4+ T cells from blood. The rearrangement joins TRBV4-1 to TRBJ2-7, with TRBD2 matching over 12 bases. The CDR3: CASSPPLAGGYEQYF. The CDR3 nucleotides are TGCGCCAGCAGCCCCCCACTAGCGGGAGGCTACGAGCAGTACTTC.